Reported below is one T cell receptor beta chain. These data come from a study of T-cell reconstitution after alpha-beta-depleted transplantation in children. Trimming left V 4 bases short and J 1 base short, with 6 bases between. Germline V gene sequence: CDR1 SQVTM, CDR2 ANQGSEA. The CDR3 extends over 12 amino acids. Unique molecular identifiers tagged the TCRbeta library. In TCRdb, the PCR reads were re-called with MiXCR into one record per CDR3 protein. The sample records a few hundred thousand distinct CDR3 sequences, 13% being singletons. The TCR originated in a human donor who donated a stem cell graft to a child with Fanconi anemia. This material consisted of PBMCs, taken from the stem cell graft. V gene TRBV29-1 combines with J gene TRBJ2-3, with D unresolved. CDR3 sequence: CSVGVRTDTQYF. The CDR3 DNA follows: TGCAGCGTTGGCGTCCGCACAGATACGCAGTATTTT.